What follows describes a single T cell receptor beta chain. Its antigen is not identified. The conserved closing phenylalanine or tryptophan is absent in this CDR3, likely reflecting a read error. These data originate in a study of tumor and adjacent non-tumor tissue in lung cancer. On the study more broadly: Aged roughly 30 to 85 years, patients included roughly eleven men and about five women with stage I to III disease. On average, productive TCRbeta reads reached about 4.17 million per sample. Study-level findings and limits: Shorter survival was associated with higher TCR diversity in tumors.

The library came from three nested PCR rounds adapted from ARM-PCR protocols. MiXCR, applied by TCRdb to the multiplex PCR reads, yields one record per CDR3 protein. Found here are 98,000 or so distinct CDR3 sequences, 80% of them singletons; the top ten hold 30%. The template was RNA from unsorted bulk tissue. Distant lung tissue was collected more than 3 cm away from the tumor edge. Between August and November 2014, newly diagnosed, chemotherapy-naive lung cancer patients underwent thoracic surgery in China. Trimming pared 4 bases from V and 3 bases from J, leaving 16 bases between. The CDR3 runs to 15 residues.

This TCR derives from a man aged 60-69 years with small cell lung cancer. This chain joins TRBV12-3 or TRBV12-4 and TRBJ2-7; D gene uncertain. The sample taken for sequencing was distant non-tumor lung tissue. The CDR3 sequence is CASSWPHQGYYEQYS. CDR3 nucleotide sequence: TGTGCCAGCAGTTGGCCCCACCAAGGGTACTACGAGCAGTACTCC.